This T cell receptor beta chain stems from a study of cytomegalovirus exposure and HLA in healthy donors. General study results and limits: Later on, an analysis tied 18,000 or so TCR beta sequences to HLA alleles at 0.05 false discovery rate. The majority of TCR sequences were rare, yet some public TCRs appeared in many donors.

Trimming at V came to 6 bases and at J to 4 bases, leaving 5 bases not matched to a gene. Germline lookup yields CDR1 LNHDA and CDR2 SQIVND (reference sequence). This CDR3 has 13 residues. This PCR relied on a set of 60 Vbeta primers and 13 Jbeta primers. Data came from immunoSEQ multiplex PCR; TCRdb stores just in-frame clones and leaves some out. The sample table sets out 45,000 to 55,000 clones. Remarks on this clone: Its target is unknown. Other DNA sequences in the sample encode the same CDR3.

The chain joins TRBV19 to TRBJ1-2; 7 bases fit TRBD1. The sequenced sample was PBMCs. This TCR was recovered from a woman in her forties or fifties in good health and CMV-seropositive. The CDR3 loop is CASSPDRPYGYTF. The CDR3 DNA is TGTGCCAGTAGCCCGGACAGGCCCTATGGCTACACCTTC.